This T cell receptor (beta chain) originates from a study of PD-L1 blockade in urothelial cancer. Study-level background: Prior chemotherapy regimens per patient numbered 0 to 3.

Produced via immunoSEQ multiplex PCR; TCRdb's table is partial and in-frame only. This sample has tens of thousands of clones, with about four fifths found just once. The V and J ends lost 1 base and 7 bases respectively, with 13 bases between them. Germline V gene lookup returns CDR1 GTSNPN and CDR2 SVGIG (reference sequence). The CDR3 totals 14 residues. Indicated time point: peripheral blood 6 weeks after treatment start. The chain carries TRBV30 and TRBJ1-4; perhaps TRBD1 as D (5 bases). This TCR came from a man between 70 and 80 years old with urothelial cancer. The material sequenced was PBMCs, taken around atezolizumab (anti-PD-L1) treatment. This chain's CDR3 is CAWSAKGRGEKLFF. The DNA for the CDR3 is TGTGCCTGGAGTGCGAAGGGGCGCGGTGAAAAACTGTTTTTT.